This entry lists 26 T cell receptor beta chains sequenced from one sample in a study of blood T cell repertoires in COVID-19. Repertoires were generated with immunoSEQ multiplex PCR, while TCRdb's copy carries only in-frame clones and drops some. The data show 97,000 or so clones, 90% seen once. Sequencing was done on a sample of peripheral blood. Source of these receptors: a man aged 45-65 years with acute or convalescent COVID-19.

V and J are TRBV11-3 and TRBJ2-3, with 9 bases identical to TRBD2. Germline V gives CDR1 SGHNT, CDR2 YENEEA. The CDR3 length is 18 residues. Trimming took 1 base from V and 5 from J; bases not matched to a gene: 13. CDR3 sequence: CASSLGVSGGRAEDTQYF. The CDR3 DNA reads as TGTGCCAGCAGCTTAGGGGTGTCTGGCGGGAGGGCGGAAGATACGCAGTATTTT.

V usage is TRBV11-3 and J usage is TRBJ2-7; a weak D match, TRBD2 (5 bases). Germline CDR1 SGHNT, CDR2 YENEEA. Trimming removed 4 bases from V and 0 bases from J, with 10 bases in between. CDR3 length: 14 amino acids. CDR3 coding DNA: TGTGCCAGCAGCTCGCGACTAACCTCCTACGAGCAGTACTTC. Protein product: CASSSRLTSYEQYF.

The rearrangement uses TRBV7-2 and TRBJ2-5, with D possibly TRBD2 on 5 matching bases. The CDR3 runs to 14 residues. V lost 1 base to trimming and J lost 5 bases, with 11 bases between them. Looked up from germline, CDR1 is SGHTA and CDR2 is FQGNSA. As DNA, the CDR3 is TGTGCCAGCAGCTTAGGATTCGAGCGGGAGACCCAGTACTTC. Protein: CASSLGFERETQYF.

The V call is TRBV9, the J call TRBJ2-5, with D perhaps TRBD2 (6 bases). Deletions cut 0 bases from V and 5 bases from J, with 17 bases between. The CDR3 runs to 16 residues. The germline V gene encodes CDR1 SGDLS and CDR2 YYNGEE. CDR3 nucleotide sequence: TGTGCCAGCAGCGTAGTTGGCGGCGGGGCGTTGGAGACCCAGTACTTC. Encoded protein: CASSVVGGGALETQYF.

In DNA, the CDR3 is TGTGCCAGCAGCTTAGGACTAGCGGGAGGGCCTAATGAGCAGTTCTTC. Its translation: CASSLGLAGGPNEQFF. J is TRBJ2-1 and V is TRBV7-8, with TRBD2 matching 14 bases. This CDR3 is built from 16 residues. Germline V gives CDR1 SGHVS, CDR2 FQNEAQ. V lost 1 base to trimming and J lost 7 bases; unmatched junction nucleotides: 3.

The rearrangement uses TRBV30 and TRBJ1-2; D is undetermined. Germline loops: CDR1 GTSNPN, CDR2 SVGIG (reference sequence). This CDR3 has 12 amino acids. With 2 bases removed from V and 4 bases from J, the gap between germline ends came to 8 bases. This CDR3 reads CAWSQQSYGYTF. The CDR3 DNA reads TGTGCCTGGAGTCAACAGAGCTATGGCTACACCTTC.

The V gene is TRBV11-2, the J gene TRBJ1-5; tentative D call: TRBD1 (5 bases). The germline V and J ends were trimmed by 5 bases and 3 bases, with 14 bases remaining between them. Germline values: CDR1 SGHAT, CDR2 FQNNGV. The CDR3 contains 15 residues. The CDR3 sequence is CASSPGQATNQPQHF. DNA of the CDR3: TGTGCCAGCAGCCCAGGGCAGGCGACCAATCAGCCCCAGCATTTT.

The chain carries TRBV6-5 and TRBJ1-2; a weak D match, TRBD1 (6 bases). The V gene lost 5 bases and the J gene lost 0 bases, with 13 bases spanning the gap. Germline CDR1 reads MNHEY; CDR2 reads SVGAGI. The length of the CDR3 is 15 residues. CDR3 residues: CASSRNREPNYGYTF. CDR3 in DNA: TGTGCCAGCAGTCGCAACAGGGAACCTAACTATGGCTACACCTTC.

The chain recombines TRBV12-3 or TRBV12-4 with TRBJ1-4; no reliable D call. The CDR3 consists of 13 residues. Deletions cut 8 bases from V and 5 bases from J, with 12 bases between. Written as DNA, the CDR3 is TGTGCCAGCTCGGGGTTGAAAAATGAAAAACTGTTTTTT. It specifies CASSGLKNEKLFF.

V is TRBV4-2 and J is TRBJ1-1; 9 bases map to TRBD1. V was pared by 0 bases and J by 7 bases, with 6 bases of the junction left unmatched. Germline V CDR1 and CDR2: LGHNA, YNFKEQ. This CDR3 region has 15 residues. The DNA of the CDR3 is TGTGCCAGCAGCCAAGAGCCGGGACAGGGCGATGAAGCTTTCTTT. Translating gives CASSQEPGQGDEAFF.

The chain carries TRBV27 and TRBJ1-1; TRBD1 matches at 7 bases. J gave up 1 base and V 3 bases, and 8 bases lay outside the gene matches. The CDR3 extends over 16 amino acids. Germline-derived CDR1 and CDR2 are MNHEY and SMNVEV (reference sequence). CDR3 in amino acids: CASSLITGVRNTEAFF. The CDR3 DNA reads as TGTGCCAGCAGTTTGATTACAGGGGTTAGGAACACTGAAGCTTTCTTT.

The chain links TRBV6-5 to TRBJ2-7, with 9 bases fitting TRBD1. The CDR3 is 14 residues long. Losses at the gene ends were 7 bases for V and 6 bases for J; bases not matched to a gene: 10. CDR1 is MNHEY, CDR2 SVGAGI, per germline. The CDR3 bases are TGTGCCAGCACGGTGGGACAGGGCATTTCCGAGCAGTACTTC. It codes for CASTVGQGISEQYF.

V and J are TRBV2 and TRBJ1-4, with 7 bases lining up with TRBD1. The CDR3 spans 13 residues. Germline CDR1 and CDR2: SNHLY and FYNNEI. With V trimmed by 5 bases and J by 7 bases, 4 bases remained unmatched. The CDR3 bases are TGTGCCAGCAGTTCACAGGGGAGTGAAAAACTGTTTTTT. Translating gives CASSSQGSEKLFF.

The chain combines TRBV9 with TRBJ2-1; 11 bases line up with TRBD2. The CDR3 loop spans 16 amino acids. V shed 4 bases, J shed 4 bases, and the junction held 7 bases outside the gene matches. Per germline, CDR1 SGDLS and CDR2 YYNGEE. In DNA, the CDR3 is TGTGCCAGCAGCCCCAGTTGGACTAGCGGGTACAATGAGCAGTTCTTC. It encodes CASSPSWTSGYNEQFF.

The gene calls are TRBV7-2 and TRBJ1-5, with D possibly being TRBD1 (5 bases). The CDR3 contains 14 residues. V shed 2 bases and J shed 6 bases, with 11 bases lying between them. Germline CDR1 SGHTA, CDR2 FQGNSA. The CDR3 DNA reads TGTGCCAGCAGCTTACTGCGGGGCAGTCAGCCCCAGCATTTT. Protein: CASSLLRGSQPQHF.

The CDR3 DNA is TGTGCCAGCAGCTTAAAGGGGACAGGCTCCTACGAGCAGTACTTC. It encodes CASSLKGTGSYEQYF. This chain joins TRBV7-9 and TRBJ2-7; 8 bases map to TRBD1. The CDR3 totals 15 residues. With V trimmed by 2 bases and J by 0 bases, 3 bases remained unmatched. The V gene's germline CDR1 is SEHNR and CDR2 FQNEAQ (reference sequence).

V and J are TRBV11-3 and TRBJ2-5, with 8 nucleotides matching TRBD2. Germline CDR1 reads SGHNT; CDR2 reads YENEEA. CDR3 length: 15 residues. Trimming took 1 base from V and 2 from J; bases not matched to a gene: 3. The CDR3 DNA follows: TGTGCCAGCAGCTTAGCGGGAGGGCTACAAGAGACCCAGTACTTC. Its translation: CASSLAGGLQETQYF.

The rearrangement joins TRBV5-8 to TRBJ2-2; perhaps TRBD1 as D (6 bases). Looked up from germline, CDR1 is SGHTS and CDR2 is YDEGEE. This CDR3 has 16 residues. V gave up 2 bases and J gave up 1 base, with 12 bases separating them. The CDR3 loop reads CASSFGDTLNTGELFF. The CDR3 DNA is TGTGCCAGCAGCTTCGGGGACACCCTGAACACCGGGGAGCTGTTTTTT. Using reference TRBV5-8 and TRBJ2-2 for the parts outside the CDR3, the full variable domain is EAGVTQSPTHLIKTRGQQATLRCSPISGHTSVYWYQQALGLGLQFLLWYDEGEERNRGNFPPRFSGRQFPNYSSELNVNALELEDSALYLCASSFGDTLNTGELFFGEGSRLTVL.

This clone was detected once. CDR3 protein: CASSPTFGSGRAGETQYF. The CDR3, as DNA: TGTGCCAGCAGTCCCACGTTTGGTAGCGGGAGGGCCGGGGAGACCCAGTACTTC. The V and J genes are TRBV6-6 and TRBJ2-5, with 11 bases fitting TRBD2. V dropped 5 bases and J dropped 5; count of bases not matched to a gene: 16. The CDR3 has 18 amino acids. Per the germline V gene, CDR1 is MNHNY and CDR2 is SVGAGI (reference sequence).

This clone has only one observation. The rearrangement joins TRBV7-9 to TRBJ2-1; 8 bases match TRBD2. V shed 6 bases, J shed 8 bases, and the junction held 9 bases outside the gene matches. Per germline, CDR1 SEHNR and CDR2 FQNEAQ (reference sequence). The length of the CDR3 is 14 residues. The CDR3 DNA reads TGTGCCAGCAGACCTAGCGGGCCACGCGATGAGCAGTTCTTC. It codes for CASRPSGPRDEQFF. The entire variable domain, with the rest obtained from reference TRBV7-9 and TRBJ2-1, is as follows: DTGVSQNPRHKITKRGQNVTFRCDPISEHNRLYWYRQTLGQGPEFLTYFQNEAQLEKSRLLSDRFSAERPKGSFSTLEIQRTEQGDSAMYLCASRPSGPRDEQFFGPGTRLTVL.

This chain links TRBV19 with TRBJ2-7; D is unresolved. The germline gives CDR1 LNHDA, CDR2 SQIVND (reference sequence). This CDR3 is 15 amino acids long. V dropped 5 bases and J dropped 3 bases, with 17 bases sitting between them. The CDR3 loop reads CASSARGSGNYEQYF. In nucleotides, the CDR3 is TGTGCCAGTAGTGCCCGTGGGTCAGGAAACTACGAGCAGTACTTC. Full variable domain (rest looked up from reference TRBV19 and TRBJ2-7): DGGITQSPKYLFRKEGQNVTLSCEQNLNHDAMYWYRQDPGQGLRLIYYSQIVNDFQKGDIAEGYSVSREKKESFPLTVTSAQKNPTAFYLCASSARGSGNYEQYFGPGTRLTVT.

CDR3 DNA sequence: TGTGCCAGCAGCAAACGGGGACAGGGGGGAAACACCATATATTTT. It specifies CASSKRGQGGNTIYF. The V and J genes are TRBV21-1 and TRBJ1-3; the table's TRBD1 call for D was not verified on the DNA. TRBV21-1 is shown as a pseudogene. This CDR3 comprises 15 residues.

The table lists this clone with a count of one. The V and J genes are TRBV18 and TRBJ2-7, with 8 positions matching TRBD2. Trimming removed 1 base from V and 5 bases from J; junction bases left unmatched: 10. From germline, CDR1 is KGHSH and CDR2 LQKENI. The CDR3 length is 16 residues. The chain's CDR3 is CASSPLGTGRANEQYF. CDR3 sequence (DNA): TGTGCCAGCTCACCACTCGGAACCGGGAGGGCAAACGAGCAGTACTTC.

The V gene is TRBV6-5, the J gene TRBJ2-4, with 8 bases lining up with TRBD2. Losses at the gene ends were 7 bases for V and 4 bases for J; bases not matched to a gene: 9. The CDR3 totals 15 residues. Germline-derived CDR1 and CDR2 are MNHEY and SVGAGI. The CDR3 nucleotides read TGTGCCAGCACCCCAGGCGGGGGGCGGAAAAACATTCAGTACTTC. Residues: CASTPGGGRKNIQYF.

This clone was recorded once. The chain is built from TRBV27 and TRBJ1-1, with 7 bases identical to TRBD1. With V trimmed by 4 bases and J by 2 bases, 13 bases remained unmatched. Per the germline V gene, CDR1 is MNHEY and CDR2 is SMNVEV (reference sequence). This CDR3 region has 17 residues. CDR3 in amino acids: CASSSSTGLMRNTEAFF. As DNA, the CDR3 is TGTGCCAGCAGTTCCTCGACAGGGCTGATGAGAAACACTGAAGCTTTCTTT.

This clone was seen once. This chain connects TRBV14 to TRBJ2-7; 9 positions match TRBD2. This CDR3 is 16 amino acids long. The J segment lost 3 bases and the V segment lost 0 bases, leaving 6 bases of the junction unmatched. Germline assignment: CDR1 SGHDN and CDR2 FVKESK. CDR3 DNA sequence: TGTGCCAGCAGCCAAGATCCGCGACTAGCGGACTACGAGCAGTACTTC. Amino acid sequence: CASSQDPRLADYEQYF. Based on the CDR3 plus reference TRBV14 and TRBJ2-7, the full variable domain is EAGVTQFPSHSVIEKGQTVTLRCDPISGHDNLYWYRRVMGKEIKFLLHFVKESKQDESGMPNNRFLAERTGGTYSTLKVQPAELEDSGVYFCASSQDPRLADYEQYFGPGTRLTVT.